This T cell receptor (beta chain) was found in a study of blood T cell repertoires in COVID-19. Whole-study context: Samples of COVID-19 (acute and convalescent) were obtained from the United States, Italy and Spain. Sources were T cells, B-cell-depleted T cells, or PBMCs; the material itself was cDNA or gDNA.

Germline V gene sequence: CDR1 SGHAT, CDR2 FQNNGV. The CDR3 is 17 amino acids. Trimming stripped 1 base from V and 2 bases from J, with 14 bases between. Per the authors' pipeline: It was from reference gene primer amplification that nucleated cell counts were estimated. Produced via immunoSEQ multiplex PCR; TCRdb's table is partial and in-frame only. The V and J calls and clone size come from that table; D and trimming were worked out from the DNA. Among 150,000 to 200,000 clones listed, more than 75% were seen once. The sample taken for sequencing was peripheral blood. V gene TRBV11-2 combines with J gene TRBJ1-4, with D perhaps TRBD1 (5 bases). The receptor was derived from a human donor in a cohort sampled during active COVID-19. The CDR3 bases are TGTGCCAGCAGCTTAGTTAGGCAGGGAACGACTAATGAAAAACTGTTTTTT. As protein: CASSLVRQGTTNEKLFF.